The rows below give T cell receptor beta chains drawn from one sample of a study of identical twins. TCRdb independently ran MiXCR on the 5' RACE reads; one entry per CDR3 protein. Of around 960,000 distinct CDR3 sequences in the sample, 12% are singletons; the top ten hold around 1.5%. These data also featured in a second study, about yellow fever vaccine responses in identical twins.

The sample taken for sequencing was PBMCs. Receptors originate from a woman aged 18-29 years in good health. Each CDR3 is given with its conserved first and last residue. A D gene is named only where the DNA matches it firmly. A clone size is listed for some rows: how often the clone was seen (once, few, many), or a class if it is expanded.

d_call,clone_size,cdr3_length,j_call,v_call,cdr3_nt,cdr3_aa
-,-,14,TRBJ2-2,TRBV10-3,TGTGCCATCAAGGAGGGGGCGGGCACCGGGGAGCTGTTTTTT,CAIKEGAGTGELFF
TRBD2,few,15,TRBJ2-3,TRBV2,TGTGCCAGCAGTGGGGGGGGGACTATGGCAGATACGCAGTATTTT,CASSGGGTMADTQYF
-,-,17,TRBJ2-2,TRBV9,TGTGCCAGCAGCGTAGCTCCACAGGGCAGGGGCACCGGGGAGCTGTTTTTT,CASSVAPQGRGTGELFF
TRBD2,few,15,TRBJ2-5,TRBV7-8,TGTGCCACCAGGAGGAGCGGGACTCTTGGGGAGACCCAGTACTTC,CATRRSGTLGETQYF
TRBD2,-,19,TRBJ2-1,TRBV9,TGTGCCAGCAGCGTAAAGCGGGAGCCCCGTGACCCCCCCTACAATGAGCAGTTCTTC,CASSVKREPRDPPYNEQFF
-,few,15,TRBJ2-7,TRBV9,TGTGCCAGCACCCCAACCACGGCGGATACCTACGAGCAGTACTTC,CASTPTTADTYEQYF
TRBD2,-,14,TRBJ2-3,TRBV12-3/TRBV12-4,TGTGCCAGCAGATCTAGCGGGGGAAAGGATACGCAGTATTTT,CASRSSGGKDTQYF
-,-,13,TRBJ2-1,TRBV20-1,TGCAGTGTTCTAGGTACTTTTGGTGATGAGCAGTTCTTC,CSVLGTFGDEQFF
-,-,14,TRBJ2-5,TRBV7-9,TGTGCCAGCAGCCCAAAGCGAGGGGCAGAGACCCAGTACTTC,CASSPKRGAETQYF
TRBD2,-,12,TRBJ2-2,TRBV7-9,TGTGCAGGGAGGGCCCTCGCCGGGGAGCTGTTTTTT,CAGRALAGELFF
-,few,14,TRBJ1-2,TRBV13,TGTGCCAGCAGCTTAGGTACAGGGTTGTATGGCTACACCTTC,CASSLGTGLYGYTF
-,-,16,TRBJ2-4,TRBV6-1,TGTGCCAGCAGTGGGGGCTGGGGAGGGGGCAAAAACATTCAGTACTTC,CASSGGWGGGKNIQYF
TRBD1,-,15,TRBJ2-4,TRBV7-9,TGTGCCAGCAGCTTCGACAGGGATTCCAAAAACATTCAGTACTTC,CASSFDRDSKNIQYF
TRBD2,few,16,TRBJ2-3,TRBV20-1,TGCAGTGCTAGTGGCCTAGCGGGAGTGAGGACAGATACGCAGTATTTT,CSASGLAGVRTDTQYF
-,-,12,TRBJ2-1,TRBV20-1,TGCAGTGCTCTGGGCCGTGGTGGAGAGCAGTTCTTC,CSALGRGGEQFF
TRBD2,many,18,TRBJ2-3,TRBV5-1,TGCGCCAGCAGCTTCGGGACTAGCGGGAGCGGTGGCACAGATACGCAGTATTTT,CASSFGTSGSGGTDTQYF
TRBD1,-,15,TRBJ1-4,TRBV9,TGTGCCAGCAGCGTAGGGGGACAGGGAAGTGAAAAACTGTTTTTT,CASSVGGQGSEKLFF
TRBD2,-,15,TRBJ2-3,TRBV10-3,TGTGCCATCAGTGAGATACTAGCGGGCACAGATACGCAGTATTTT,CAISEILAGTDTQYF
-,few,16,TRBJ2-3,TRBV12-3/TRBV12-4,TGTGCCAGCACTCCCCTTGGGGCGGGACGCACGAATACGCAGTATTTT,CASTPLGAGRTNTQYF
TRBD2,-,13,TRBJ2-1,TRBV20-1,TGCAGTGCATCCAGCGGGAGTAGGTATGAGCAGTTCTTC,CSASSGSRYEQFF
TRBD1,-,14,TRBJ2-1,TRBV5-5,TGTGCCAGCAGCGGGGACAGGGTGTACAATGAGCAGTTCTTC,CASSGDRVYNEQFF
-,-,16,TRBJ2-7,TRBV4-1,TGCGCCAGCAGCCAAGCAGACCGGGACTCCCGCTACGAGCAGTACTTC,CASSQADRDSRYEQYF
-,many,11,TRBJ2-1,TRBV20-1,TGCAGTGCTAGAAAGGGGAATGAGCAGTTCTTC,CSARKGNEQFF
TRBD2,many,19,TRBJ2-1,TRBV24-1,TGTGCCACCAGTGATTTTGGGCTAGCGGGAGACCCCTCCTACAATGAGCAGTTCTTC,CATSDFGLAGDPSYNEQFF
TRBD1,-,16,TRBJ2-2,TRBV10-3,TGTGCCATCAGTCCGGGACAGGGGCCCTTTGTCGGGGAGCTGTTTTTT,CAISPGQGPFVGELFF
-,few,14,TRBJ2-1,TRBV10-3,TGTGCCATCAGTGAAAGGGGCCACTACAATGAGCAGTTCTTC,CAISERGHYNEQFF
-,many,16,TRBJ1-4,TRBV7-9,TGTGCCAGCAGCCAACAGGGAGCAGTGACTAATGAAAAACTGTTTTTT,CASSQQGAVTNEKLFF
-,many,14,TRBJ1-1,TRBV12-3/TRBV12-4,TGTGCCAGCAGTTTACAGGGGACTCGAACTGAAGCTTTCTTT,CASSLQGTRTEAFF
-,few,14,TRBJ2-2,TRBV2,TGTGCCAGCAACCTCGAGGGGGGGTCCGGGGAGCTGTTTTTT,CASNLEGGSGELFF
TRBD2,many,20,TRBJ2-7,TRBV15,TGTGCCACCAGCTCCACCTTCTTTGTAGCGGGAGCAGAGTTGCTCCACGAGCAGTACTTC,CATSSTFFVAGAELLHEQYF
TRBD1,few,14,TRBJ1-4,TRBV5-5,TGTGCCAGCACAGGACAGGGGGCTAATGAAAAACTGTTTTTT,CASTGQGANEKLFF
TRBD1,-,14,TRBJ2-5,TRBV28,TGTGCCAGCAGACGACAGGGGAGGATAGAGACCCAGTACTTC,CASRRQGRIETQYF
-,many,14,TRBJ1-2,TRBV4-1,TGCGCCAGCAGCCAAGATTCAGGGACCTATGGCTACACCTTC,CASSQDSGTYGYTF
-,few,18,TRBJ2-4,TRBV11-2,TGTGCCAGCAGCCGTAAAGTCGACAGCCCCATAGCCAAAAACATTCAGTACTTC,CASSRKVDSPIAKNIQYF
TRBD1,-,18,TRBJ2-5,TRBV12-3/TRBV12-4,TGTACCAGCAGTCCCCCCGGAACCCGAACAGGGGGTAGAGAGACCCAGTACTTC,CTSSPPGTRTGGRETQYF
TRBD1,many,15,TRBJ1-2,TRBV28,TGTGCCAGCAGTTTCCGGGACAGGGACGTCTATGGCTACACCTTC,CASSFRDRDVYGYTF
-,many,13,TRBJ1-2,TRBV10-3,TGTGCCATCACCGACGGTTCTAACTATGGCTACACCTTC,CAITDGSNYGYTF
-,few,13,TRBJ2-1,TRBV3-1,TGTGCCAGCAGCCCCTATGGGTACGATGAGCAGTTCTTC,CASSPYGYDEQFF
-,few,17,TRBJ1-1,TRBV9,TGTGCCAGCAGCGTAGGCACAGGCCCCCCGATGAACACTGAAGCTTTCTTT,CASSVGTGPPMNTEAFF
-,-,15,TRBJ2-1,TRBV6-1,TGTGCCAGCACTACCACGGCTCTTCTGGGAAATGAGCAGTTCTTC,CASTTTALLGNEQFF
-,-,16,TRBJ2-2,TRBV7-8,TGTGCCAGCAGGCAAAGCGGACCACTGAATAGCGGGGAGCTGTTTTTT,CASRQSGPLNSGELFF
-,few,14,TRBJ2-7,TRBV24-1,TGTGCCACCAGTGGGTCAGTGGGAAGCTACGAGCAGTACTTC,CATSGSVGSYEQYF
TRBD2,-,17,TRBJ2-1,TRBV7-3,TGTGCCAGCAGCTTAAGGGCTAGCGGGGGGTCCTACAATGAGCAGTTCTTC,CASSLRASGGSYNEQFF
-,-,14,TRBJ1-6,TRBV12-3/TRBV12-4,TGTGCCAGCACCTACCTTGGTTTAGATTCACCCCTCCACTTT,CASTYLGLDSPLHF
-,many,11,TRBJ2-1,TRBV5-1,TGCGCCAGCAGCTTGTCCGGCCAGCAGTTCTTC,CASSLSGQQFF
-,few,14,TRBJ2-5,TRBV28,TGTGCCAGCAGTTTACTCACTCTAGAAGAGACCCAGTACTTC,CASSLLTLEETQYF
TRBD1,once,16,TRBJ2-3,TRBV5-5,TGTGCCAGCAGCTTGTGGGGACAGGGGAGTACAGATACGCAGTATTTT,CASSLWGQGSTDTQYF
TRBD1,many,18,TRBJ2-2,TRBV15,TGTGCCACCAGCAGGGACAATAGAGAGACAGGGTACACCGGGGAGCTGTTTTTT,CATSRDNRETGYTGELFF
-,-,12,TRBJ2-1,TRBV7-8,TGTGCCAGCATCCGGGATCTCAATGAGCAGTTCTTC,CASIRDLNEQFF
-,few,15,TRBJ2-1,TRBV29-1,TGCAGCGTTGACCCGCAGGGCCTAAGGAACAATGAGCAGTTCTTC,CSVDPQGLRNNEQFF
TRBD2,-,17,TRBJ2-2,TRBV24-1,TGTGCCACCAGTGGGTTGGCGGGAGCGGGCGACACCGGGGAGCTGTTTTTT,CATSGLAGAGDTGELFF
TRBD1,many,13,TRBJ1-1,TRBV7-7,TGTGCCAGCAGCCCTGGCCAGGGGGCCGAAGCTTTCTTT,CASSPGQGAEAFF
-,-,11,TRBJ2-3,TRBV10-3,TGTGCCAACCGAGGGGCAGATACGCAGTATTTT,CANRGADTQYF
-,many,17,TRBJ1-6,TRBV20-1,TGCAGTGCTTTCGGCAGGGGCTCGAGCTCCTATAATTCACCCCTCCACTTT,CSAFGRGSSSYNSPLHF